One and the same sample provided the 6 T cell receptor beta chains below, sequenced in a study of long-term antiretroviral therapy in people with HIV. The assay, immunoSEQ v3.0, was run at survey level. The protocol was immunoSEQ multiplex PCR, while the TCRdb copy is restricted to in-frame clones and leaves out a portion. This table holds more than 25,000 clones, around 97% found once. The sample here was unsorted PBMCs, taken 7.6 years after starting antiretroviral therapy. These receptors all come from a man younger than 45 with HIV.

The chain is built from TRBV7-9 and TRBJ1-1; D not resolved. CDR3 length equals 15 residues. The V end lost 1 base, the J end lost 0 bases, and 9 bases lay between the germline ends. Germline-derived CDR1 and CDR2 are SEHNR and FQNEAQ (reference sequence). As DNA, the CDR3 is TGTGCCAGCAGCTTAGGGTTCGGCATGAACACTGAAGCTTTCTTT. Protein sequence: CASSLGFGMNTEAFF.

The rearrangement joins TRBV5-1 to TRBJ2-7; 7 positions match TRBD1. The CDR3 length is 16 residues. Germline CDR1 reads SGHRS; CDR2 reads YFSETQ. Trimming cost V 7 bases and J 0 bases; bases outside gene matches: 13. CDR3 sequence (DNA): TGCGCCAGCCGCCGAGACAGGGTCCCCGACTCCTACGAGCAGTACTTC. It yields the protein CASRRDRVPDSYEQYF.

The CDR3 nucleotides read TGTGCCAGCAGCTTGGGGGATACAGGGCGGGGGGTAGCTTTCTTT. Protein sequence: CASSLGDTGRGVAFF. The chain combines TRBV5-4 with TRBJ1-1; maybe TRBD1 (6 bases). The germline CDR1 and CDR2 sequences are SGHNT and YYREEE (reference sequence). CDR3 length: 15 residues. V was clipped by 0 bases and J by 10 bases, with 19 bases between them.

The V and J genes are TRBV29-1 and TRBJ2-1, with 7 bases identical to TRBD2. CDR1 is SQVTM, CDR2 ANQGSEA, per germline. V shed 2 bases, J shed 6 bases, and the junction held 7 bases outside the gene matches. This CDR3 contains 14 residues. The CDR3 DNA is TGCAGCGTTGAATTGGCGGGGGTGGGCAATGAGCAGTTCTTC. Translated: CSVELAGVGNEQFF.

The chain combines TRBV2 with TRBJ1-1; tentatively, D is TRBD1 (6 bases). The CDR3 runs 14 residues. In germline, CDR1 is SNHLY, CDR2 FYNNEI. V was trimmed by 6 bases and J by 4 bases, leaving 15 bases between them. CDR3 sequence: CASREQGPGTEAFF. In DNA, the CDR3 is TGTGCCAGCAGGGAACAGGGACCGGGCACTGAAGCTTTCTTT. Variable domain in full (rest from reference TRBV2 and TRBJ1-1): EPEVTQTPSHQVTQMGQEVILRCVPISNHLYFYWYRQILGQKVEFLVSFYNNEISEKSEIFDDQFSVERPDGSNFTLKIRSTKLEDSAMYFCASREQGPGTEAFFGQGTRLTVV.

The chain combines TRBV6-5 with TRBJ2-1; unclear D gene. CDR1 is MNHEY and CDR2 is SVGAGI in the germline V gene. This CDR3 spans 12 amino acids. Trimming stripped 8 bases from V and 15 bases from J, with 20 bases between. As DNA, the CDR3 is TGTGCCAGCTGGACCCATGACCTAGTTCTGTTCTTC. Its translation: CASWTHDLVLFF.